These 2 T cell receptor beta chains were all obtained from the same sample, sequenced in a study of beta chain features in type 1 diabetes. cDNA synthesis used the whole RNA isolate, giving expressed TCRB sequences. Produced via immunoSEQ multiplex PCR; TCRdb's table is partial and in-frame only. The repertoire consists of 200,000 to 250,000 clones, with 9.6% occurring once and the leading ten covering less than 0.035%. Sequences were obtained from naive CD4+ T cells from blood. The source is a woman between 18 and 29 years old in good health.

The table lists this clone with a few counts. This chain uses TRBV19 with TRBJ2-3, with D possibly being TRBD2 (6 bases). Germline CDR1 is LNHDA and CDR2 is SQIVND (reference sequence). This CDR3 has 14 amino acids. The V end lost 9 bases, the J end lost 4 bases, and 17 bases lay between the germline ends. CDR3 loop: CASRAGSIPDTQYF. CDR3 bases: TGTGCCAGCAGAGCGGGTTCGATCCCAGATACGCAGTATTTT.

This clone came up a few times. The chain has TRBV5-1 and TRBJ1-1; TRBD1 matches 8 bases. CDR3 length: 15 amino acids. CDR1 is SGHRS and CDR2 is YFSETQ in the germline V gene. V shed 0 bases, J shed 3 bases, and the junction held 4 bases outside the gene matches. Here the CDR3 DNA reads TGCGCCAGCAGCTTGGAAGGACAGGGATACACTGAAGCTTTCTTT. This codes for CASSLEGQGYTEAFF.